This T cell receptor beta chain was sequenced in a study of OX40 agonist ivuxolimab in advanced cancers. Germline CDR1 and CDR2: ENHRY and SYGVKD. V dropped 0 bases and J dropped 5 bases, with 16 bases sitting between them. CDR3 length: 16 amino acids. The study's findings and limits: On average, a greater number of expanded clones characterised CD8+ T cells relative to CD4+.

In the case of this clone: Its matching antigen is unknown.

Assay used: immunoSEQ multiplex PCR; TCRdb lists only in-frame clones, some missing. The table shows 15,000 or so clones, with 76% occurring only once. This receptor was identified in an adult with an advanced solid tumor such as melanoma, head and neck, liver or kidney cancer. Sequencing used CD4+ or CD8+ T cells sorted from blood, obtained in a trial of the OX40 agonist ivuxolimab. The V gene is TRBV10-3, the J gene TRBJ2-5; D gene unclear. CDR3 amino acids: CAISESTSSEVETQYF. The CDR3 DNA reads TGTGCCATCAGTGAGTCGACCAGCAGTGAAGTCGAGACCCAGTACTTC.